The rows below give T cell receptor beta chains drawn from one sample of a study of cytomegalovirus exposure and HLA in healthy donors. TCRdb's copy holds only in-frame clones and misses some; the assay was immunoSEQ multiplex PCR. The table shows about 98,000 clones, with under 75% occurring only once. Specimen: PBMCs. These receptors were taken from a man in his fifties or sixties in good health and CMV-seronegative. Both conserved end residues are part of each CDR3. The order of the fields is clone size, D gene, V gene, J gene, CDR3 protein, CDR3 DNA. D genes are given only for firm matches. Clone sizes are given selectively: once, few, many, or a class where the clone is expanded.

>-|TRBD1|TRBV2|TRBJ1-4
CASSVVGTAREKLFF
TGTGCCAGCAGTGTAGTTGGGACAGCAAGGGAAAAACTGTTTTTT
>few|-|TRBV6-1|TRBJ2-1
CASSQTGGSGNEQFF
TGTGCCAGCAGCCAGACTGGCGGGTCTGGCAATGAGCAGTTCTTC
>-|TRBD2|TRBV6-6|TRBJ2-7
CASRDRAGGEQYF
TGTGCCAGCAGGGACCGAGCGGGAGGCGAGCAGTACTTC
>-|-|TRBV27|TRBJ2-1
CASSTASYGARNEQFF
TGTGCCAGCAGTACTGCTAGTTATGGGGCCAGGAATGAGCAGTTCTTC
>-|-|TRBV7-3|TRBJ2-1
CASSVGVGEQFF
TGTGCCAGCAGCGTAGGGGTCGGTGAGCAGTTCTTC
>few|-|TRBV10-1|TRBJ2-3
CATGEAGTDTQYF
TGCGCCACCGGGGAGGCTGGCACAGATACGCAGTATTTT
>-|TRBD1|TRBV28|TRBJ1-6
CASSGGQGAGNSPLHF
TGTGCCAGCAGTGGGGGACAGGGGGCCGGTAATTCACCCCTCCACTTT
>-|-|TRBV9|TRBJ1-2
CASSPSTPPGYTF
TGTGCCAGCAGCCCCAGTACGCCGCCGGGCTACACCTTC
>-|-|TRBV11-1|TRBJ1-1
CASSLRSGDTEAFF
TGTGCCAGCAGCTTAAGGTCAGGGGACACTGAAGCTTTCTTT
>-|-|TRBV6-5|TRBJ2-2
CASSYGAGKNTGELFF
TGTGCCAGCAGTTACGGTGCTGGCAAGAACACCGGGGAGCTGTTTTTT
>-|-|TRBV11-2|TRBJ2-7
CASSPSGYEQYF
TGTGCCAGCAGCCCATCCGGTTACGAGCAGTACTTC
>-|TRBD2|TRBV4-2|TRBJ2-3
CASSQDGDRSGGRGGSTDTQYF
TGTGCCAGCAGCCAAGACGGAGACCGCTCTGGCGGGAGGGGGGGGAGCACAGATACGCAGTATTTT
>once|TRBD1|TRBV29-1|TRBJ1-1
CSVVRDRDTEAFF
TGCAGCGTTGTGAGGGACAGGGACACTGAAGCTTTCTTT
>-|TRBD2|TRBV7-9|TRBJ2-1
CASSPRGGLGSYNEQFF
TGTGCCAGCAGCCCACGGGGGGGCTTGGGGTCCTACAATGAGCAGTTCTTC
>-|-|TRBV28|TRBJ1-4
CASSDVDGSGEKLFF
TGTGCCAGCAGCGACGTGGACGGGAGTGGGGAAAAACTGTTTTTT
>-|-|TRBV6-4|TRBJ1-1
CASSEDGGNTEAFF
TGTGCCAGCAGTGAAGACGGGGGGAACACTGAAGCTTTCTTT
>-|-|TRBV14|TRBJ1-4
CASSQGQATNEKLFF
TGTGCCAGCAGCCAAGGACAGGCAACTAATGAAAAACTGTTTTTT
>-|TRBD2|TRBV27|TRBJ2-1
CASSSWVAGGGNEQFF
TGTGCCAGCAGTTCGTGGGTAGCGGGAGGAGGCAATGAGCAGTTCTTC
>-|-|TRBV5-6|TRBJ2-7
CASSSRGYEQYF
TGTGCCAGCAGCTCCCGGGGGTACGAGCAGTACTTC
>-|TRBD1|TRBV19|TRBJ1-5
CASSIDRVGQPQHF
TGTGCCAGTAGTATCGACAGGGTAGGGCAGCCCCAGCATTTT
>-|-|TRBV9|TRBJ1-1
CASSSDRLNTEAFF
TGTGCCAGCAGCTCCGACAGGTTGAACACTGAAGCTTTCTTT
>-|TRBD1|TRBV2|TRBJ1-4
CASSPLTGTFEKLFF
TGTGCCAGCAGTCCTTTGACAGGGACTTTTGAAAAACTGTTTTTT
>-|-|TRBV4-1|TRBJ2-7
CASSPARGVDLYEQYF
TGCGCCAGCAGCCCAGCGCGGGGTGTAGATTTGTACGAGCAGTACTTC
>few|TRBD1|TRBV5-1|TRBJ1-4
CASSPLGQGVEKLFF
TGCGCCAGCAGCCCCTTGGGTCAGGGGGTTGAAAAACTGTTTTTT
>-|TRBD1|TRBV7-2|TRBJ2-5
CASNGQGVVGTQYF
TGTGCCAGCAACGGGCAGGGGGTTGTAGGGACCCAGTACTTC
>-|TRBD2|TRBV2|TRBJ2-3
CASRGTSVDTQYF
TGTGCCAGCAGAGGGACTAGCGTAGATACGCAGTATTTT
>few|TRBD1|TRBV18|TRBJ2-3
CASSPLRDRATSTDTQYF
TGTGCCAGCTCACCACTCAGGGACAGGGCAACTAGCACAGATACGCAGTATTTT
>-|-|TRBV6-6|TRBJ2-7
CASSYQGPTYEQYF
TGTGCCAGCAGTTACCAGGGCCCTACCTACGAGCAGTACTTC
>few|-|TRBV14|TRBJ2-7
CASSADRDSGSGEQYF
TGTGCCAGCAGCGCGGACAGGGATAGCGGGAGTGGCGAGCAGTACTTC
>-|TRBD1|TRBV7-2|TRBJ1-4
CASSLGPGQGDEKLFF
TGTGCCAGCAGCTTAGGCCCGGGACAGGGGGATGAAAAACTGTTTTTT
>-|TRBD1|TRBV9|TRBJ2-1
CASSERQGFNEQFF
TGTGCCAGCAGCGAAAGACAGGGGTTCAATGAGCAGTTCTTC
>few|-|TRBV6-1|TRBJ2-5
CASSDVLGGGGETQYF
TGTGCCAGCAGTGATGTTTTGGGAGGAGGTGGAGAGACCCAGTACTTC